The source of this T cell receptor beta chain is a study of CD8+ T cells in alopecia areata. V trimming: 9 bases; J trimming: 4 bases; junction bases outside the gene matches: 5. This CDR3 has 14 amino acids. CDR1 is LNHDA, CDR2 SQIVND, per germline (reference sequence). Reverse transcribed after extraction, RNA yielded cDNA as the sequencing template. The table came from immunoSEQ multiplex PCR; TCRdb's copy has only in-frame clones and leaves some out. The sample has about 90,000 clones; 44% are singletons. The sample's treatment: oral pan-JAK inhibitor, 5-10 mg twice daily. The source of this sequence is a human donor with alopecia areata. The material sequenced was CD8+ T cells sorted from blood, taken at week 24, from a patient treated with tofacitinib. The V gene is TRBV19, the J gene TRBJ2-1, with 11 bases aligning to TRBD2. CDR3 sequence: CASSTSGGYNEQFF. The CDR3 nucleotides read TGTGCCAGCTCAACTAGCGGGGGTTACAATGAGCAGTTCTTC.